A single sample is the source of the 15 T cell receptor beta chains below, sequenced in a study of cytomegalovirus exposure and HLA in healthy donors. Primers for the PCR totalled 60 Vbeta and 13 Jbeta. Libraries were prepared by immunoSEQ multiplex PCR; TCRdb keeps only in-frame clonotypes and omits some of them. The sample comprises under 200,000 clones, around 80% of which are singletons, and approximately 2.2% rests with the top ten. Sequencing used PBMCs. These receptors all come from a woman in her 30s in good health and CMV-seropositive.

This clone appeared a single time. Different DNA sequences within this sample yield the same CDR3. The chain combines TRBV9 with TRBJ2-3, with 11 bases aligning to TRBD2. J was trimmed by 3 bases and V by 1 base; bases with no gene match: 1. This CDR3 region has 15 residues. The V gene's germline CDR1 is SGDLS and CDR2 YYNGEE. CDR3 bases: TGTGCCAGCAGCGTAACTAGCGGGGGTACAGATACGCAGTATTTT. Protein product: CASSVTSGGTDTQYF.

In its sample, this clone was seen a few times. CDR3 sequence: CASSLGTGGEQYF. The CDR3 DNA reads as TGTGCCAGCAGCTTGGGGACAGGGGGCGAGCAGTACTTC. V gene TRBV11-3 combines with J gene TRBJ2-7; 11 nucleotides align to TRBD1. This CDR3 is built from 13 residues. Germline lookup yields CDR1 SGHNT and CDR2 YENEEA. Losses at the gene ends were 3 bases for V and 6 bases for J; bases not matched to a gene: 1.

A few counts support this clone. CDR3 coding DNA: TGTGCCAGCAGCCAACAAACGAACACTGAAGCTTTCTTT. Its protein product is CASSQQTNTEAFF. The chain is built from TRBV7-2 and TRBJ1-1; D gene ambiguous. V lost 5 bases to trimming and J lost 1 base, with 8 bases between them. CDR3 size: 13 residues. Germline CDR1 reads SGHTA; CDR2 reads FQGNSA.

Comment on this clone: This same CDR3 is encoded by further DNA sequences in the sample. The chain is built from TRBV7-2 and TRBJ2-1; a weak D match, TRBD2 (6 bases). The CDR3 is 15 amino acids. Trimming removed 5 bases from V and 2 bases from J, with 13 bases in between. Germline V gene data show CDR1 as SGHTA and CDR2 as FQGNSA. This CDR3 is CASSLRRDPYNEQFF. As DNA, the CDR3 is TGTGCCAGCAGCCTGCGGAGGGACCCCTACAATGAGCAGTTCTTC.

This clone was seen only once. The V and J genes are TRBV4-3 and TRBJ2-5; D gene unclear. The germline V and J ends were trimmed by 0 bases and 3 bases, with 5 bases remaining between them. Looked up from germline, CDR1 is LGHNA and CDR2 is YSLEER. The CDR3 covers 13 residues. The CDR3 region is CASSQDSEETQYF. CDR3 nucleotide sequence: TGCGCCAGCAGCCAAGATTCGGAAGAGACCCAGTACTTC.

V is TRBV5-4 and J is TRBJ1-1; tentative D call: TRBD1 (6 bases). CDR3 length equals 15 residues. CDR1 SGHNT and CDR2 YYREEE come from the germline V gene (reference sequence). Trimming took off 4 bases at V and 1 base at J, with 14 bases between the two ends. The CDR3 coding sequence is TGTGCCAGCAGCGTAACCGGACAGCCGAACACTGAAGCTTTCTTT. Its translation: CASSVTGQPNTEAFF.

V gene TRBV10-2 combines with J gene TRBJ1-4; 8 bases align to TRBD1. This CDR3 comprises 15 residues. The V and J ends lost 3 bases and 8 bases, in that order; junction bases with no gene match: 8. The germline V gene encodes CDR1 WSHSY and CDR2 SAAADI. This chain's CDR3 is CASSDLGQGNEKLFF. The DNA for the CDR3 is TGCGCCAGCAGTGATCTAGGACAGGGTAACGAAAAACTGTTTTTT.

The rearrangement links TRBV10-3 to TRBJ1-2; tentative D call: TRBD1 (6 bases). Germline lookup yields CDR1 ENHRY and CDR2 SYGVKD. This CDR3 comprises 15 residues. V shed 0 bases and J shed 6 bases, with 14 bases lying between them. The CDR3 DNA reads as TGTGCCATCAGTGAGTCCCGGGGGGCGCCCCATGGCTACACCTTC. Translation gives CAISESRGAPHGYTF.

This chain links TRBV2 with TRBJ1-5; 10 bases match TRBD1. CDR1 and CDR2 from the germline V gene are SNHLY and FYNNEI. The length of the CDR3 is 15 residues. The V gene end was trimmed by 6 bases and the J gene end by 4 bases; junction bases not matched to a gene: 6. The CDR3 loop is CASSRGTGANQPQHF. In DNA form, the CDR3 reads TGTGCCAGCAGCCGAGGGACAGGGGCTAATCAGCCCCAGCATTTT.

CDR3 DNA: TGTGCCAGCAGCTTAACCAGGGACACTGAAGCTTTCTTT. It encodes CASSLTRDTEAFF. The gene calls are TRBV7-8 and TRBJ1-1, with D possibly TRBD1 on 5 matching bases. The V gene lost 2 bases and the J gene lost 3 bases, with 7 bases spanning the gap. The CDR3 loop spans 13 amino acids. The germline gives CDR1 SGHVS, CDR2 FQNEAQ.

There are a few counts of this clone. V gene TRBV29-1 combines with J gene TRBJ1-1; 11 bases are shared with TRBD1. The ends lost 5 bases at V and 4 bases at J; junction bases unmatched: 6. This CDR3 contains 14 residues. Germline V CDR1 and CDR2: SQVTM, ANQGSEA. CDR3 sequence (DNA): TGCAGCGTTTGGGACAGGGGGGTGGTCACTGAAGCTTTCTTT. It codes for CSVWDRGVVTEAFF.

The genes are TRBV2 and TRBJ1-5; 7 bases map to TRBD1. The CDR3 runs to 16 residues. The ends lost 6 bases at V and 0 bases at J; junction bases unmatched: 8. CDR1 SNHLY and CDR2 FYNNEI come from the germline V gene. DNA of the CDR3: TGTGCCAGCAGACTAGACAGGGCTTATAGCAATCAGCCCCAGCATTTT. Its translation: CASRLDRAYSNQPQHF.

The chain links TRBV5-5 to TRBJ2-3, with 13 bases matching TRBD2. CDR1 and CDR2 from the germline V gene are SGHKS and YYEKEE (reference sequence). This CDR3 has 15 amino acids. J gave up 7 bases and V 5 bases, and 7 bases lay outside the gene matches. CDR3 residues: CASSFTSGGAYTQYF. The CDR3 coding sequence is TGTGCCAGCAGTTTCACTAGCGGGGGGGCTTATACGCAGTATTTT.

V gene TRBV29-1 combines with J gene TRBJ1-2; 9 bases are shared with TRBD1. The V segment lost 0 bases and the J segment 6 bases; nucleotides outside the gene matches: 5. The germline CDR1 and CDR2 sequences are SQVTM and ANQGSEA. The CDR3 is 14 residues long. The CDR3, as DNA: TGCAGCGTTGAAGAGCCGACAGGGGGGAATGGCTACACCTTC. Amino acid sequence: CSVEEPTGGNGYTF.

This clone was picked up a small number of times. V gene TRBV29-1 combines with J gene TRBJ1-2; 7 bases are shared with TRBD1. Germline V gene data show CDR1 as SQVTM and CDR2 as ANQGSEA. The CDR3 totals 14 residues. V lost 3 bases, J lost 4 bases, and 8 bases stayed unmatched. CDR3 bases: TGCAGCGTTGATCAAGGGGGCCGGGTCTATGGCTACACCTTC. This sequence encodes CSVDQGGRVYGYTF. The whole variable domain, remainder taken from reference TRBV29-1 and TRBJ1-2, is SAVISQKPSRDICQRGTSLTIQCQVDSQVTMMFWYRQQPGQSLTLIATANQGSEATYESGFVIDKFPISRPNLTFSTLTVSNMSPEDSSIYLCSVDQGGRVYGYTFGSGTRLTVV.